The 29 T cell receptor beta chains presented below share a single source sample, sequenced in a study of T cells in Graves' hyperthyroidism and ophthalmopathy. TCR beta CDR3 regions were amplified from RNA transcripts. In the first-round RT-PCR of the TCR CDR3, the HTBI primer set was used. One entry per CDR3 protein, called by TCRdb with MiXCR from the multiplex PCR reads. This sample has 500,000 to 650,000 distinct CDR3 sequences, with 15% to 20% found just once. Sequenced input: blood. The receptors were gathered from a man in his forties with Graves' ophthalmopathy.

The chain has TRBV6-5 and TRBJ2-6, with unresolved D. The CDR3 totals 15 residues. V dropped 0 bases and J dropped 0 bases, with 3 bases sitting between them. Germline V gene lookup returns CDR1 MNHEY and CDR2 SVGAGI. This CDR3 reads CASSYSPSGANVLTF. Written as DNA, the CDR3 is TGTGCCAGCAGTTACTCGCCCTCTGGGGCCAACGTCCTGACTTTC.

This clonotype occurred many times. The chain has TRBV2 and TRBJ2-3, with D unresolved. This CDR3 is built from 15 residues. Germline V gene lookup returns CDR1 SNHLY and CDR2 FYNNEI. The ends were cut back, 6 bases at V and 2 bases at J, with 15 bases in the middle. The CDR3 nucleotides are TGTGCCAGCAGAGGCCTGGCATCCGACACAGATACGCAGTATTTT. Encoded protein: CASRGLASDTDTQYF.

This clonotype was picked up a small number of times. The chain employs TRBV20-1 and TRBJ1-6, with D maybe TRBD1 (5 bases). This CDR3 has 15 amino acids. Germline CDR1 reads DFQATT; CDR2 reads SNEGSKA (reference sequence). Trimming removed 7 bases at V and 6 bases at J, with 19 bases between. The CDR3 nucleotides read TGCAGTGTGTACCGACAAGGGACGGCTAATTCACCCCTCCACTTT. Encoded protein: CSVYRQGTANSPLHF.

In this sample, this clonotype turned up a few times. The chain is built from TRBV7-9 and TRBJ2-5; D is perhaps TRBD1 (5 bases). Germline loops: CDR1 SEHNR, CDR2 FQNEAQ (reference sequence). The CDR3 runs 16 residues. With 5 bases removed from V and 0 bases from J, the gap between germline ends came to 16 bases. The CDR3 loop is CASSPFMTEDQETQYF. The DNA for the CDR3 is TGTGCCAGCAGCCCCTTCATGACAGAAGACCAAGAGACCCAGTACTTC.

This clonotype was picked up a small number of times. The rearrangement joins TRBV28 to TRBJ2-3; the D gene is possibly TRBD2 (6 bases). Germline V lookup: CDR1 MDHEN, CDR2 SYDVKM. V dropped 11 bases and J dropped 6 bases, with 21 bases sitting between them. The CDR3 extends over 14 amino acids. The CDR3: CAGAWTGAGDTQYF. As DNA, the CDR3 is TGTGCCGGGGCCTGGACGGGAGCCGGTGATACGCAGTATTTT.

The rearrangement links TRBV30 to TRBJ2-1; 15 positions match TRBD2. Germline CDR1 reads GTSNPN; CDR2 reads SVGIG (reference sequence). Trimming took 1 base from V and 9 from J; bases not matched to a gene: 10. The CDR3 spans 17 residues. The CDR3 bases are TGTGCCTGGAGTGCTGCCCGGACTAGCGGGAGGGTGGGTGAGCAGTTCTTC. It yields the protein CAWSAARTSGRVGEQFF.

The chain employs TRBV20-1 and TRBJ2-7; D is ambiguous. CDR1 DFQATT and CDR2 SNEGSKA come from the germline V gene (reference sequence). The CDR3 has 17 amino acids. With 0 bases removed from V and 0 bases from J, the gap between germline ends came to 18 bases. CDR3 sequence: CSARDFRTGYNSYEQYF. CDR3 DNA sequence: TGCAGTGCTAGAGATTTCCGGACGGGCTATAACTCCTACGAGCAGTACTTC.

Ten or more counts support this clonotype. This chain uses TRBV12-3 or TRBV12-4 with TRBJ2-2; D uncertain. This CDR3 is built from 14 residues. The V and J ends lost 4 bases and 6 bases respectively, with 12 bases between them. CDR3: CASSSLTSAGELFF. CDR3 coding DNA: TGTGCCAGCAGTTCCTTAACCAGCGCCGGGGAGCTGTTTTTT.

This clonotype was recorded a few times. The chain links TRBV5-6 to TRBJ1-2; no reliable D call. The ends were cut back, 3 bases at V and 8 bases at J, with 17 bases in the middle. The germline V gene encodes CDR1 SGHDT and CDR2 YYEEEE. CDR3 length: 14 residues. The CDR3 loop reads CASSSLDTREGYTF. The CDR3 DNA reads as TGTGCCAGCAGCTCCCTTGACACGCGGGAGGGCTACACCTTC.

This clonotype appeared a few times. The chain recombines TRBV6-1 with TRBJ2-3, with 7 bases aligning to TRBD1. The germline V gene has CDR1 MNHNS and CDR2 SASEGT. This CDR3 contains 15 residues. After removal of 5 bases from V and 0 bases from J, the junction contained 5 bases not matched to a gene. The CDR3 protein is CASSTDRVSTDTQYF. CDR3 DNA: TGTGCCAGCAGTACCGACAGGGTGAGCACAGATACGCAGTATTTT.

This clonotype was detected a few times. This chain connects TRBV19 to TRBJ1-1; TRBD1 matches 7 bases. Germline V gives CDR1 LNHDA, CDR2 SQIVND (reference sequence). Germline trimming cut 11 bases from V and 4 bases from J; bases unmatched to any gene: 19. The CDR3 has 16 residues. The CDR3 sequence is CAVTRNRGGTGTEAFF. CDR3 in DNA: TGTGCCGTCACCCGGAACAGGGGCGGTACAGGCACTGAAGCTTTCTTT. Drawing the rest from reference TRBV19 and TRBJ1-1, the complete variable domain is DGGITQSPKYLFRKEGQNVTLSCEQNLNHDAMYWYRQDPGQGLRLIYYSQIVNDFQKGDIAEGYSVSREKKESFPLTVTSAQKNPTAFYLCAVTRNRGGTGTEAFFGQGTRLTVV.

V gene TRBV12-3 or TRBV12-4 combines with J gene TRBJ1-5; weak D call: TRBD1 (5 bases). Trimming left V 8 bases short and J 3 bases short, with 11 bases between. The CDR3 contains 13 residues. The CDR3 loop is CASLGGINQPQHF. In nucleotides, the CDR3 is TGTGCCAGCCTGGGGGGAATCAATCAGCCCCAGCATTTT.

The V and J genes are TRBV4-1 and TRBJ1-5, with D maybe TRBD1 (6 bases). The CDR3 is 15 residues long. V was clipped by 1 base and J by 9 bases, with 16 bases between them. Germline V gene sequence: CDR1 MGHRA, CDR2 YSYEKL. The CDR3 reads CASSQVLAARGPQHF. CDR3 coding DNA: TGCGCCAGCAGCCAAGTCCTTGCGGCCAGGGGGCCCCAGCATTTT.

This clonotype was counted many times. The chain carries TRBV4-1 and TRBJ2-1; 10 nucleotides agree with TRBD2. V lost 0 bases to trimming and J lost 0 bases; unmatched junction nucleotides: 11. The CDR3 length is 20 residues. Germline CDR1 is MGHRA and CDR2 is YSYEKL. The CDR3 region is CASSQDSSARTSGSYNEQFF. In DNA form, the CDR3 reads TGCGCCAGCAGCCAAGATAGTTCCGCCCGGACTAGCGGCTCCTACAATGAGCAGTTCTTC.

The chain carries TRBV19 and TRBJ2-7, with D unclear. The CDR3 covers 13 residues. Trimming left V 5 bases short and J 2 bases short, with 10 bases between. Germline V lookup: CDR1 LNHDA, CDR2 SQIVND (reference sequence). CDR3: CASSSRNTYEQYF. DNA for the CDR3: TGTGCCAGTAGTTCAAGGAACACCTACGAGCAGTACTTC.

The V call is TRBV18, the J call TRBJ1-1; D possibly corresponds to TRBD1 (5 bases). The CDR3 sequence is 14 residues long. Germline assignment: CDR1 KGHSH and CDR2 LQKENI. Trimming stripped 3 bases from V and 4 bases from J, with 12 bases between. Written as DNA, the CDR3 is TGTGCCAGCTCACCCATCAGGGTACCCACTGAAGCTTTCTTT. Amino acids: CASSPIRVPTEAFF.

Many counts were recorded for this clonotype. The J gene is TRBJ2-7, the V gene TRBV10-3; D is perhaps TRBD1 (6 bases). The CDR3 covers 14 residues. Germline CDR1 ENHRY, CDR2 SYGVKD. Trimming removed 2 bases from V and 5 bases from J, with 13 bases in between. CDR3 bases: TGTGCCATCAGTGAGGGTAACAGGGTCCACGAGCAGTACTTC. This gives the protein CAISEGNRVHEQYF.

The V and J genes are TRBV28 and TRBJ2-2; no clear D. CDR1 MDHEN and CDR2 SYDVKM come from the germline V gene. The V end lost 10 bases, the J end lost 2 bases, and 11 bases lay between the germline ends. The CDR3 length is 13 residues. CDR3 nucleotides: TGTGCCACCGTTCAGTCCAACACCGGGGAGCTGTTTTTT. Encoded protein: CATVQSNTGELFF.

This clonotype turned up a few times. The genes are TRBV3-1 and TRBJ2-7; 9 positions agree with TRBD1. The CDR3 spans 14 residues. Per germline, CDR1 LGHDT and CDR2 YNNKEL (reference sequence). With V trimmed by 4 bases and J by 5 bases, 6 bases remained unmatched. The CDR3 reads CASSLGTGLDEQYF. As DNA, the CDR3 is TGTGCCAGCAGCCTCGGGACAGGGTTGGACGAGCAGTACTTC.

At least ten counts were recorded for this clonotype. The V and J genes are TRBV12-3 or TRBV12-4 and TRBJ2-3; tentative D call: TRBD1 (5 bases). The CDR3 is made up of 14 amino acids. V lost 3 bases to trimming and J lost 6 bases, with 13 bases between them. This CDR3 reads CASSFGQGIDTQYF. CDR3 bases: TGTGCCAGCAGTTTTGGGCAGGGCATCGATACGCAGTATTTT.

The V and J genes are TRBV20-1 and TRBJ2-2; possibly TRBD2 for D (8 bases). CDR1 and CDR2 (germline): DFQATT, SNEGSKA (reference sequence). The CDR3 sequence is 18 residues long. V was cut by 1 base and J by 3 bases, with 21 bases left in between. CDR3: CSARARDRAGAYTGELFF. CDR3 bases: TGCAGTGCTAGAGCAAGGGACAGAGCGGGAGCTTACACCGGGGAGCTGTTTTTT.

This clonotype was detected a few times. J is TRBJ1-2 and V is TRBV20-1, with TRBD1 matching 11 bases. Per germline, CDR1 DFQATT and CDR2 SNEGSKA (reference sequence). The CDR3 loop spans 15 amino acids. With 5 bases clipped from V and 4 bases from J, the junction kept 9 bases outside the gene matches. CDR3 nucleotides: TGCAGTGCTCCTGGACAGGGGGCGTTGGTCTATGGCTACACCTTC. Translation: CSAPGQGALVYGYTF.

In this sample, this clonotype turned up many times. The chain's CDR3 is CASKKAALAGGRTQYF. The CDR3 bases are TGTGCCAGCAAGAAGGCCGCACTAGCGGGAGGGAGGACGCAGTATTTT. This chain uses TRBV28 with TRBJ2-3; 13 bases are shared with TRBD2. With 7 bases clipped from V and 9 bases from J, the junction kept 13 bases outside the gene matches. This CDR3 contains 16 residues. Germline values: CDR1 MDHEN, CDR2 SYDVKM.

The chain carries TRBV19 and TRBJ2-3, with 12 nucleotides matching TRBD2. This CDR3 has 16 amino acids. The V and J ends lost 5 bases and 2 bases, in that order; junction bases with no gene match: 5. Germline values: CDR1 LNHDA, CDR2 SQIVND (reference sequence). This CDR3 reads CASSPGLAGYTDTQYF. CDR3 nucleotides: TGTGCCAGTAGTCCCGGACTAGCGGGATACACAGATACGCAGTATTTT. Filled out from reference TRBV19 and TRBJ2-3, the complete variable domain reads DGGITQSPKYLFRKEGQNVTLSCEQNLNHDAMYWYRQDPGQGLRLIYYSQIVNDFQKGDIAEGYSVSREKKESFPLTVTSAQKNPTAFYLCASSPGLAGYTDTQYFGPGTRLTVL.

This clonotype was seen only a few times. V usage is TRBV12-3 or TRBV12-4 and J usage is TRBJ1-1; D is perhaps TRBD1 (5 bases). The CDR3 loop spans 15 amino acids. V lost 3 bases to trimming and J lost 7 bases, with 18 bases between them. The CDR3 DNA is TGTGCCAGCAGTTTGTTGGTAGCAGGGAGGGGTGAAGCTTTCTTT. As protein: CASSLLVAGRGEAFF.

The chain carries TRBV6-1 and TRBJ1-2; D is uncertain. This CDR3 is 14 amino acids long. The V end was cut by 0 bases, the J end by 4 bases, with 9 bases between. Germline assignment: CDR1 MNHNS and CDR2 SASEGT. The CDR3 DNA is TGTGCCAGCAGTGAAGCGGGCGGGCTCTATGGCTACACCTTC. It codes for CASSEAGGLYGYTF.

This clonotype was picked up many times. For the CDR3, the DNA is TGTGCCATCAGTGTTACAAGCGGGAGGGAGTATGAGCAGTTCTTC. It codes for CAISVTSGREYEQFF. The V and J genes are TRBV10-3 and TRBJ2-1; 10 nucleotides line up with TRBD2. The CDR3 loop spans 15 amino acids. CDR1 is ENHRY, CDR2 SYGVKD, per germline. J lost 8 bases, V lost 4 bases, and 8 bases had no gene match.

The chain is built from TRBV30 and TRBJ2-7; D gene ambiguous. V was pared by 0 bases and J by 3 bases, with 6 bases between. The CDR3 sequence is 12 residues long. Germline CDR1 is GTSNPN and CDR2 is SVGIG (reference sequence). Here the CDR3 reads CAWSVPGYEQYF. The CDR3 nucleotides are TGTGCCTGGAGTGTACCCGGCTACGAGCAGTACTTC. The full variable domain, in which reference TRBV30 and TRBJ2-7 provide the parts outside the CDR3, is SQTIHQWPATLVQPVGSPLSLECTVEGTSNPNLYWYRQAAGRGLQLLFYSVGIGQISSEVPQNLSASRPQDRQFILSSKKLLLSDSGFYLCAWSVPGYEQYFGPGTRLTVT.

This clonotype was seen ten or more times. The chain joins TRBV11-2 to TRBJ2-5, with TRBD2 identical over 9 bases. The J segment lost 3 bases and the V segment lost 5 bases, leaving 4 bases of the junction unmatched. The V gene's germline CDR1 is SGHAT and CDR2 FQNNGV. The CDR3 runs 14 residues. The CDR3 sequence is CASSPRLAEETQYF. The CDR3 nucleotides are TGTGCCAGCAGCCCAAGACTAGCGGAAGAGACCCAGTACTTC.